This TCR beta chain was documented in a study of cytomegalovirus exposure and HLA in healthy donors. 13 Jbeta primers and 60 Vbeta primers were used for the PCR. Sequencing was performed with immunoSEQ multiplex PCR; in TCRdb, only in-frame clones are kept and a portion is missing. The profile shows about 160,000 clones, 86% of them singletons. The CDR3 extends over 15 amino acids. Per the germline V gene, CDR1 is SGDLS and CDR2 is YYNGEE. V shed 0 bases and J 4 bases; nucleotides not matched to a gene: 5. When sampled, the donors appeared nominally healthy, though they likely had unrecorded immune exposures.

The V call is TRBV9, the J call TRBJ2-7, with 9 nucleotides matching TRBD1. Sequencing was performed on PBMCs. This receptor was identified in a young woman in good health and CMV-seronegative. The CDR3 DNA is TGTGCCAGCAGCGTAGGAACAGGGGGCTCATACGAGCAGTACTTC. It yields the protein CASSVGTGGSYEQYF. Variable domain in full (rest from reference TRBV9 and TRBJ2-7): DSGVTQTPKHLITATGQRVTLRCSPRSGDLSVYWYQQSLDQGLQFLIQYYNGEERAKGNILERFSAQQFPDLHSELNLSSLELGDSALYFCASSVGTGGSYEQYFGPGTRLTVT.